The 7 T cell receptor beta chains given below trace back to one sample, sequenced in a study of control samples from healthy donors and cancer patients. This table comes from immunoSEQ multiplex PCR, and its TCRdb copy is limited to in-frame clones, with some not included. This repertoire shows 130,000 or so clones, under 90% found once; its top ten account for over 6.5%. The sample was PBMCs. These receptors were collected from a man between 45 and 60 years old with head and neck cancer.

The rearrangement joins TRBV6-5 to TRBJ1-1; D gene unclear. Germline values: CDR1 MNHEY, CDR2 SVGAGI. This CDR3 contains 13 residues. Trimming left V 3 bases short and J 2 bases short, with 7 bases between. This chain's CDR3 is CASSYLSNTEAFF. In nucleotides, the CDR3 is TGTGCCAGCAGTTATCTTTCAAACACTGAAGCTTTCTTT.

The chain carries TRBV3-1 (or the pseudogene TRBV3-2) and TRBJ2-1, with a tentative D call TRBD2 (6 bases). Deletions cut 4 bases from V and 9 bases from J, with 10 bases between. Per germline, CDR1 LGHDT and CDR2 YNNKEL (reference sequence). The CDR3 covers 12 residues. CDR3 sequence reads: CASSRSGFEQFF. The CDR3 DNA is TGTGCCAGCAGCCGTAGCGGCTTTGAGCAGTTCTTC.

V is TRBV7-6 and J is TRBJ2-3; the match to TRBD2 covers 12 bases. CDR3 length: 16 amino acids. The ends lost 1 base at V and 5 bases at J; junction bases unmatched: 4. From germline, CDR1 is SGHVS and CDR2 FNYEAQ. The CDR3 protein is CASSLGLAGVRDTQYF. The CDR3, as DNA: TGTGCCAGCAGCTTAGGACTAGCGGGGGTACGAGATACGCAGTATTTT.

This chain uses TRBV6-5 with TRBJ2-1; the match to TRBD2 covers 7 bases. The trim removed 3 bases at V and 7 bases at J, leaving 6 bases unmatched. CDR3 length: 14 amino acids. Germline V gives CDR1 MNHEY, CDR2 SVGAGI. CDR3 in DNA: TGTGCCAGCAGTTATGGGAGGGTACGGAATGAGCAGTTCTTC. Its protein product is CASSYGRVRNEQFF.

The chain couples TRBV10-2 to TRBJ2-1; 8 positions match TRBD2. CDR3 length equals 15 residues. In germline, CDR1 is WSHSY, CDR2 SAAADI. V gave up 2 bases and J gave up 3 bases; unmatched junction bases: 3. DNA of the CDR3: TGCGCCAGCAGTGAGCTAGCGGGTCGCTACAATGAGCAGTTCTTC. Its translation: CASSELAGRYNEQFF.

The chain carries TRBV11-2 and TRBJ2-1; perhaps TRBD2 as D (6 bases). The CDR3 has 16 amino acids. Germline V gene sequence: CDR1 SGHAT, CDR2 FQNNGV. Trimming took off 7 bases at V and 5 bases at J, with 21 bases between the two ends. CDR3 loop: CASKRSRGNINNEQFF. In DNA, the CDR3 is TGTGCCAGCAAACGAAGTCGCGGGAATATCAACAATGAGCAGTTCTTC.

The chain couples TRBV3-1 (or the pseudogene TRBV3-2) to TRBJ2-5, with 12 bases identical to TRBD2. The trim removed 3 bases at V and 7 bases at J, leaving 6 bases unmatched. CDR3 length: 15 amino acids. Germline values: CDR1 LGHDT, CDR2 YNNKEL (reference sequence). CDR3 coding DNA: TGTGCCAGCAGCCAGAGACTAGCGGGAGAGGGGACCCAGTACTTC. Protein product: CASSQRLAGEGTQYF.